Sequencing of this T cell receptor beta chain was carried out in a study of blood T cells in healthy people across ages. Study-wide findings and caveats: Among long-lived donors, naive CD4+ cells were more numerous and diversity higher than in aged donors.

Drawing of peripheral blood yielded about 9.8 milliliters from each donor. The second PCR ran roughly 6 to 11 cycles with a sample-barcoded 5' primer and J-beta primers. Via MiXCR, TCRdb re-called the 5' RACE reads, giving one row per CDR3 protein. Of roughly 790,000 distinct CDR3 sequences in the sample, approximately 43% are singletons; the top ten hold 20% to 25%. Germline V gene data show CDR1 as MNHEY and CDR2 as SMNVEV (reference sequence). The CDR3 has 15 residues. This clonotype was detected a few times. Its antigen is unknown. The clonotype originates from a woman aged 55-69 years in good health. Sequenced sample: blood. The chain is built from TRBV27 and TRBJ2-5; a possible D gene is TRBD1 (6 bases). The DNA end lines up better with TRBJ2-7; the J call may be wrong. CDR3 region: CASSSTGKGSGEQYF. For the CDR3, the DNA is TGTGCCAGCAGCTCAACAGGGAAGGGTTCGGGCGAGCAGTACTTC.